One and the same sample provided the 23 T cell receptor beta chains below, sequenced in a study of blood T cell repertoires in COVID-19. Method: immunoSEQ multiplex PCR; TCRdb's copy keeps in-frame clones and lacks some. The sample carries roughly 42,000 clones, roughly 85% recorded once. Sequencing was carried out using peripheral blood. The receptor source for this set is a woman aged 65 to 85 in a cohort sampled during active COVID-19.

This chain links TRBV2 with TRBJ2-1; weak D call: TRBD2 (6 bases). CDR3 size: 12 residues. Germline V gene sequence: CDR1 SNHLY, CDR2 FYNNEI. The ends were cut back, 6 bases at V and 6 bases at J, with 9 bases in the middle. CDR3: CASRLAGNEQFF. CDR3 nucleotide sequence: TGTGCCAGCAGACTAGCCGGCAATGAGCAGTTCTTC.

V is TRBV6-5 and J is TRBJ2-7, with D maybe TRBD2 (5 bases). The germline CDR1 and CDR2 sequences are MNHEY and SVGAGI. With 0 bases removed from V and 1 base from J, the gap between germline ends came to 13 bases. The CDR3 is 16 residues long. The CDR3 region is CASSYSHWTPSYEQYF. The CDR3 DNA reads as TGTGCCAGCAGTTACTCCCACTGGACTCCGTCCTACGAGCAGTACTTC.

The rearrangement links TRBV5-1 to TRBJ2-7; maybe TRBD2 (5 bases). The germline gives CDR1 SGHRS, CDR2 YFSETQ. The CDR3 is 12 residues long. The V end lost 6 bases, the J end lost 0 bases, and 7 bases lay between the germline ends. CDR3 protein: CASTEDSYEQYF. CDR3 in DNA: TGCGCCAGCACGGAGGACTCCTACGAGCAGTACTTC. The whole variable domain, remainder taken from reference TRBV5-1 and TRBJ2-7, is KAGVTQTPRYLIKTRGQQVTLSCSPISGHRSVSWYQQTPGQGLQFLFEYFSETQRNKGNFPGRFSGRQFSNSRSEMNVSTLELGDSALYLCASTEDSYEQYFGPGTRLTVT.

The chain couples TRBV5-5 to TRBJ2-3, with D tentatively TRBD2 (5 bases). This CDR3 region has 15 residues. The V end lost 3 bases, the J end lost 3 bases, and 14 bases lay between the germline ends. The germline V gene has CDR1 SGHKS and CDR2 YYEKEE (reference sequence). The CDR3 here is CASSSRAGTTDTQYF. The CDR3 region has the DNA TGTGCCAGCAGCTCTAGGGCGGGCACAACAGATACGCAGTATTTT.

In this sample, this clone turned up many times. This sequence joins TRBV6-1 and TRBJ1-5; weak D call: TRBD1 (6 bases). With 1 base removed from V and 0 bases from J, the gap between germline ends came to 16 bases. The CDR3 loop spans 18 amino acids. CDR1 is MNHNS and CDR2 is SASEGT in the germline V gene. CDR3 nucleotides: TGTGCCAGCAGTGAAGGGCCAGGGGCCTCCTATAGCAATCAGCCCCAGCATTTT. Encoded protein: CASSEGPGASYSNQPQHF.

Remarks on this clone: One junction end disagrees with the germline gene, perhaps due to a read error. The gene calls are TRBV7-8 and TRBJ1-5; TRBD1 aligns across 7 bases. The CDR3 length is 12 residues. In germline, CDR1 is SGHVS, CDR2 FQNEAQ. The CDR3 bases are TGTGCCAGCAGGGGAGAAGGGGGCCCTCCCCGCTTT. Translating gives CASRGEGGPPRF.

The chain uses TRBV10-3 and TRBJ1-1; 7 bases map to TRBD1. The CDR3 has 13 residues. The germline V gene has CDR1 ENHRY and CDR2 SYGVKD. Germline trimming cut 6 bases from V and 0 bases from J; bases unmatched to any gene: 1. The CDR3 is CAIRQGLNTEAFF. The CDR3 region has the DNA TGTGCCATCAGACAGGGGTTGAACACTGAAGCTTTCTTT.

This rearrangement joins TRBV2 to TRBJ2-1, with D uncertain. The CDR3 has 15 amino acids. The V end was cut by 6 bases, the J end by 0 bases, with 12 bases between. In germline, CDR1 is SNHLY, CDR2 FYNNEI. CDR3 in DNA: TGTGCCAGCAGGGTTAGAGGAAGCTCCTACAATGAGCAGTTCTTC. Its protein is CASRVRGSSYNEQFF.

J is TRBJ2-1 and V is TRBV24-1; 7 bases are shared with TRBD1. Germline assignment: CDR1 KGHDR and CDR2 SFDVKD. Trimming at V came to 1 base and at J to 5 bases, leaving 1 base not matched to a gene. The CDR3 has 14 residues. CDR3 protein: CATSDFGTDNEQFF. DNA of the CDR3: TGTGCCACCAGTGATTTCGGGACAGACAATGAGCAGTTCTTC.

V gene TRBV30 combines with J gene TRBJ2-3; a weak D match, TRBD2 (6 bases). From germline, CDR1 is GTSNPN and CDR2 SVGIG (reference sequence). The CDR3 has 12 amino acids. The V end was cut by 7 bases, the J end by 5 bases, with 13 bases between. Here the CDR3 DNA reads TGTGCCTTGGACGTGGGGGGAGATACGCAGTATTTT. Translating it yields CALDVGGDTQYF.

This chain connects TRBV5-1 to TRBJ1-1; D gene unclear. Germline CDR1 and CDR2: SGHRS and YFSETQ. The germline V and J ends were trimmed by 9 bases and 0 bases, with 12 bases remaining between them. The CDR3 length is 13 residues. The CDR3 nucleotides read TGCGCCACCGGGTCCGAAATGAACACTGAAGCTTTCTTT. As protein: CATGSEMNTEAFF.

The chain carries TRBV5-4 and TRBJ2-3; 7 bases agree with TRBD1. This CDR3 has 13 amino acids. Per germline, CDR1 SGHNT and CDR2 YYREEE (reference sequence). V trimming: 4 bases; J trimming: 3 bases; junction bases outside the gene matches: 2. CDR3 sequence reads: CASSQQGTDTQYF. The CDR3, as DNA: TGTGCCAGCAGCCAACAGGGGACAGATACGCAGTATTTT.

The rearrangement joins TRBV19 to TRBJ2-7, with D maybe TRBD2 (6 bases). With 3 bases removed from V and 2 bases from J, the gap between germline ends came to 20 bases. This CDR3 is built from 17 residues. The germline CDR1 and CDR2 sequences are LNHDA and SQIVND (reference sequence). The CDR3 nucleotides are TGTGCCAGTAGTATGAGGGCGGGACTCACGGTGGCCTACGAGCAGTACTTC. As protein: CASSMRAGLTVAYEQYF.

This rearrangement joins TRBV29-1 to TRBJ2-2; 7 bases are a match to TRBD2. CDR1 and CDR2 (germline): SQVTM, ANQGSEA. The junction had 12 bases not matched to a gene; V was cut back by 7 bases and J by 4 bases. This CDR3 is built from 15 residues. The CDR3 sequence is CSATLASGPTGELFF. In DNA form, the CDR3 reads TGCAGCGCGACCCTGGCTAGCGGACCCACCGGGGAGCTGTTTTTT.

This chain links TRBV29-1 with TRBJ2-3, with D possibly TRBD2 on 7 matching bases. The CDR3 spans 14 residues. V lost 7 bases to trimming and J lost 4 bases, with 18 bases between them. Germline CDR1 reads SQVTM; CDR2 reads ANQGSEA. CDR3 amino acids: CSAVWGLAADTQYF. The CDR3 bases are TGCAGCGCTGTATGGGGGCTAGCGGCAGATACGCAGTATTTT.

The V gene is TRBV7-9, the J gene TRBJ1-1, with D uncertain. Trimming cost V 0 bases and J 1 base, with 3 bases left between them. Germline V gene lookup returns CDR1 SEHNR and CDR2 FQNEAQ (reference sequence). The CDR3 length is 13 residues. The CDR3 loop is CASSLAANTEAFF. The CDR3 bases are TGTGCCAGCAGCTTAGCGGCGAACACTGAAGCTTTCTTT.

This chain uses TRBV24-1 with TRBJ2-3, with a possible D match to TRBD2 (7 bases). CDR1 and CDR2 (germline): KGHDR, SFDVKD. Trimming removed 4 bases at V and 0 bases at J, with 13 bases between. This CDR3 is built from 16 residues. In nucleotides, the CDR3 is TGTGCCACCAGTGACCAGCGGGACACTAGCACAGATACGCAGTATTTT. Encoded protein: CATSDQRDTSTDTQYF.

The chain is built from TRBV7-2 and TRBJ2-5, with D uncertain. V was trimmed by 4 bases and J by 5 bases, leaving 20 bases between them. The CDR3 runs to 16 residues. CDR1 and CDR2 (germline): SGHTA, FQGNSA. For the CDR3, the DNA is TGTGCCAGCAGCTCCCAACCGGGTGGGTCCGGGGAGACCCAGTACTTC. This translates into CASSSQPGGSGETQYF.

In this sample, this clone turned up once. The chain employs TRBV6-5 and TRBJ1-2; possible D gene TRBD1, 6 bases. Between the trimmed V and J ends, which lost 6 bases and 4 bases, there was a span of 18 bases. In germline, CDR1 is MNHEY, CDR2 SVGAGI. CDR3 length: 15 amino acids. CDR3 sequence reads: CASRPYSQGIYGYTF. The CDR3 DNA sequence: TGTGCCAGCAGACCCTATTCGCAGGGGATCTATGGCTACACCTTC.

This rearrangement joins TRBV29-1 to TRBJ2-5; 12 bases match TRBD1. V lost 8 bases to trimming and J lost 0 bases; unmatched junction nucleotides: 16. Germline V gives CDR1 SQVTM, CDR2 ANQGSEA. This CDR3 region has 18 residues. CDR3 in amino acids: CSFKAPGQGAWYQETQYF. Here the CDR3 DNA reads TGCAGCTTTAAAGCTCCGGGACAGGGGGCTTGGTACCAAGAGACCCAGTACTTC. The full variable domain, with the rest looked up from reference TRBV29-1 and TRBJ2-5, is SAVISQKPSRDICQRGTSLTIQCQVDSQVTMMFWYRQQPGQSLTLIATANQGSEATYESGFVIDKFPISRPNLTFSTLTVSNMSPEDSSIYLCSFKAPGQGAWYQETQYFGPGTRLLVL.

The chain employs TRBV19 and TRBJ2-1; 7 bases agree with TRBD2. CDR1 and CDR2 from the germline V gene are LNHDA and SQIVND (reference sequence). After removal of 1 base from V and 1 base from J, the junction contained 4 bases not matched to a gene. The CDR3 consists of 16 residues. CDR3 in amino acids: CASSIAGAGSYNEQFF. For the CDR3, the DNA is TGTGCCAGTAGTATAGCGGGAGCGGGATCCTACAATGAGCAGTTCTTC.

The chain employs TRBV7-9 and TRBJ1-1; D gene uncertain. The CDR3 spans 13 residues. CDR1 is SEHNR, CDR2 FQNEAQ, per germline (reference sequence). With 5 bases removed from V and 9 bases from J, the gap between germline ends came to 16 bases. CDR3 sequence reads: CASSPSMGGKAFF. CDR3 coding DNA: TGTGCCAGCAGCCCCTCGATGGGAGGGAAAGCTTTCTTT.

The rearrangement joins TRBV18 to TRBJ2-7, with TRBD2 identical over 9 bases. Germline V lookup: CDR1 KGHSH, CDR2 LQKENI. Trimming took 4 bases from V and 2 from J; bases not matched to a gene: 6. The CDR3 is made up of 15 amino acids. CDR3 region: CASSRATSGPYEQYF. Written as DNA, the CDR3 is TGTGCCAGCTCACGAGCTACTAGCGGGCCCTACGAGCAGTACTTC.